This T cell receptor (beta chain) originates from a study of blood T cell repertoires in COVID-19. The age range of participants was about 18 to 89 years, with residence in approximately 25 US areas. Membership in each cohort depended on participant-reported clinical history. How the authors handled the data: Using reference gene primer amplification, nucleated cell counts were estimated. Here immunoSEQ multiplex PCR was the method, and the copy in TCRdb shows in-frame clones only, minus some. The DNA gave D and trimming, while V, J and clone size come from that table. Of 350,000 to 500,000 clones detected, about 88% appear once; the ten largest clones hold approximately 1.5%. The CDR3 contains 15 residues. The V gene's germline CDR1 is SGHRS and CDR2 YFSETQ. V dropped 4 bases and J dropped 3; count of bases not matched to a gene: 10.

Sequences were obtained from PBMCs or T cells enriched from blood (not recorded which). This TCR was recovered from a woman aged 18 to 35 who had been exposed to COVID-19. The chain is built from TRBV5-1 and TRBJ2-7; 7 nucleotides align to TRBD1. The CDR3 reads CASSQGDLGSYEQYF. In DNA, the CDR3 is TGCGCCAGCAGCCAGGGGGACCTAGGTAGCTACGAGCAGTACTTC.